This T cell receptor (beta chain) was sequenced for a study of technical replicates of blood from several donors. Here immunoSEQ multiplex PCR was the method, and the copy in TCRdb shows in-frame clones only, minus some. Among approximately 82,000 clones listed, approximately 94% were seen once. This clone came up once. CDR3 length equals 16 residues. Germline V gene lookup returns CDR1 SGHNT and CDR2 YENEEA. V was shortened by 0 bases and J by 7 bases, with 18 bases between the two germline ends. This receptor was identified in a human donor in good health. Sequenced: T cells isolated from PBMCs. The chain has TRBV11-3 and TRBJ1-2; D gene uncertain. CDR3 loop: CASSLEGFGRTSGYTF. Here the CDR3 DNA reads TGTGCCAGCAGCTTAGAGGGCTTTGGGAGGACGAGTGGCTACACCTTC.